This TCR beta chain is from a study of vaccination and CD4 T cells after COVID-19. About the study: Post-vaccination specimens were collected at a median of approximately 66 days following dose two (range 14 to 241). Cultures acting as controls obtained a CEFX pool, an HIV-1 Nef pool, or no peptide.

V lost 6 bases, J lost 4 bases, and 2 bases stayed unmatched. The germline CDR1 and CDR2 sequences are WNHNN and SYGVQD (reference sequence). The CDR3 loop spans 13 amino acids. As regards this clonotype: The antigen remains unidentified.

The Oncomine TCR Beta short-read assay sequenced DNA from cultured CD4+ T cells. One entry per CDR3 protein results from TCRdb running MiXCR on the PCR reads. The table includes about 7,200 distinct CDR3 sequences, 43% detected once. The treatment is: approximately nine-day PBMC culture with coronavirus spike peptide pools or control peptides (ViraFEST assay). Samples of CD4+ T cells were obtained from the unexposed donor before the COVID-19 pandemic (2011-2018). This chain uses TRBV10-1 with TRBJ1-2; 10 nucleotides match TRBD1. This receptor was taken from a human donor in good health. Material for sequencing was CD4+ T cells from blood, cultured in vitro. CDR3 nucleotides: TGCGCCAGCAGCGGGGACAGGGGCTATGGCTACACCTTC. Translated, it gives CASSGDRGYGYTF.